This TCR beta chain originates from a study of T cell repertoires in cytomegalovirus infection. This clonotype was seen a handful of times. Its target is not known. A single record per CDR3 protein comes from TCRdb applying MiXCR to the reads. The table has some 110,000 distinct CDR3 sequences, around 10% seen once. Study findings and constraints: There were carriers of CMV plus the relevant HLA, and cumulative public TCR beta family frequency identified them.

The CDR3 runs to 13 residues. V gave up 6 bases and J gave up 5 bases; unmatched junction bases: 3. The germline CDR1 and CDR2 sequences are MNHNY and SVGAGI (reference sequence). Material for sequencing was PBMCs, sequenced either directly or after in vitro stimulation (not recorded which). The chain has TRBV6-6 and TRBJ2-1; 8 positions match TRBD1. The source is a human donor in good health (CMV status not recorded). Some clones in this sample may be carry-over from other donors' samples. The CDR3 bases are TGTGCCAGCAGGCAGGGGGCTAACAATGAGCAGTTCTTC. It encodes CASRQGANNEQFF.